Listed below are T cell receptor beta chains from one sample, sequenced in a study of lymphopenia after photon versus proton radiotherapy. Method: immunoSEQ multiplex PCR; TCRdb's copy keeps in-frame clones and lacks some. The sample includes 65,000 to 70,000 clones, under 95% of them seen just once. The sequences come from peripheral blood, collected from a patient treated with photon-based radiotherapy. The receptors were gathered from a woman in her 70s with pancreatic cancer. CDR3s include the opening cysteine and the closing phenylalanine or tryptophan. The D gene is left open where the match is weak. A clone size is listed for some rows: how often the clone was seen (once, few, many), or a class if it is expanded.

V gene: TRBV4-1
D gene: TRBD1
clone size: .
J gene: TRBJ1-1
CDR3 protein: CASSQTPGGAFTEAFF
CDR3 DNA: TGCGCCAGCAGCCAAACCCCAGGGGGCGCGTTCACTGAAGCTTTCTTT

V gene: TRBV5-5
D gene: .
clone size: .
J gene: TRBJ2-5
CDR3 protein: CASSTPRGLETQYF
CDR3 DNA: TGTGCCAGCAGCACTCCCAGGGGTCTAGAGACCCAGTACTTC

V gene: TRBV14
D gene: .
clone size: .
J gene: TRBJ2-1
CDR3 protein: CASSQLQGHEQFF
CDR3 DNA: TGTGCCAGCAGCCAGCTACAGGGCCATGAGCAGTTCTTC

V gene: TRBV6-6
D gene: .
clone size: .
J gene: TRBJ2-1
CDR3 protein: CASSSGLDNEQFF
CDR3 DNA: TGTGCCAGCAGTTCGGGACTCGACAATGAGCAGTTCTTC

V gene: TRBV5-6
D gene: .
clone size: .
J gene: TRBJ2-1
CDR3 protein: CASRGFSVTNEQFF
CDR3 DNA: TGTGCCAGCAGAGGTTTCTCGGTAACAAATGAGCAGTTCTTC

V gene: TRBV10-3
D gene: .
clone size: .
J gene: TRBJ1-5
CDR3 protein: CAISDSQGINQPQHF
CDR3 DNA: TGTGCCATCTCCGACTCCCAGGGTATCAATCAGCCCCAGCATTTT

V gene: TRBV6-1
D gene: .
clone size: .
J gene: TRBJ2-3
CDR3 protein: CASNWLSTDTQYF
CDR3 DNA: TGTGCCAGCAACTGGCTCAGCACAGATACGCAGTATTTT

V gene: TRBV27
D gene: TRBD2
clone size: .
J gene: TRBJ2-7
CDR3 protein: CASSSAGTREYF
CDR3 DNA: TGTGCCAGCAGTTCAGCCGGGACTAGGGAGTACTTC

V gene: TRBV9
D gene: TRBD2
clone size: once
J gene: TRBJ2-3
CDR3 protein: CASSPAGVGTDTQYF
CDR3 DNA: TGTGCCAGCAGCCCTGCGGGGGTGGGCACAGATACGCAGTATTTT

V gene: TRBV15
D gene: .
clone size: .
J gene: TRBJ2-1
CDR3 protein: CATSRVGYKSYNEQFF
CDR3 DNA: TGTGCCACCAGCAGAGTGGGCTACAAGAGCTACAATGAGCAGTTCTTC

V gene: TRBV5-4
D gene: .
clone size: .
J gene: TRBJ2-1
CDR3 protein: CASTSEGELSYNEQFF
CDR3 DNA: TGTGCCAGCACCTCTGAGGGGGAACTCTCCTACAATGAGCAGTTCTTC

V gene: TRBV28
D gene: .
clone size: .
J gene: TRBJ1-5
CDR3 protein: CASRWQGQPQHF
CDR3 DNA: TGTGCCAGCAGATGGCAGGGGCAGCCCCAGCATTTT

V gene: TRBV19
D gene: TRBD1
clone size: .
J gene: TRBJ2-6
CDR3 protein: CASSPTGGTGANVLTF
CDR3 DNA: TGTGCCAGTAGTCCGACAGGGGGCACTGGGGCCAACGTCCTGACTTTC

V gene: TRBV28
D gene: TRBD1
clone size: .
J gene: TRBJ1-2
CDR3 protein: CASSLSSGRGHGYTF
CDR3 DNA: TGTGCCAGCAGTTTATCATCGGGCAGGGGGCATGGCTACACCTTC

V gene: TRBV7-9
D gene: TRBD1
clone size: once
J gene: TRBJ2-5
CDR3 protein: CASSSYRDRQETQYF
CDR3 DNA: TGTGCCAGCAGCTCGTACCGGGACAGACAAGAGACCCAGTACTTC

V gene: TRBV19
D gene: .
clone size: few
J gene: TRBJ1-1
CDR3 protein: CASSRKKGVEAFF
CDR3 DNA: TGTGCCAGTAGTCGTAAGAAAGGGGTTGAAGCTTTCTTT

V gene: TRBV25-1
D gene: .
clone size: .
J gene: TRBJ2-2
CDR3 protein: CASRRGGGTGELFF
CDR3 DNA: TGTGCCAGCAGGAGGGGCGGTGGGACCGGGGAGCTGTTTTTT

V gene: TRBV30
D gene: TRBD2
clone size: .
J gene: TRBJ2-6
CDR3 protein: CAWSVTSGRRGANVLTF
CDR3 DNA: TGTGCCTGGAGTGTTACTAGCGGGAGGCGTGGGGCCAACGTCCTGACTTTC

V gene: TRBV5-1
D gene: .
clone size: .
J gene: TRBJ2-6
CDR3 protein: CASSPKVGQGLSGANVLTF
CDR3 DNA: TGCGCCAGCAGCCCAAAGGTTGGCCAGGGCCTCTCTGGGGCCAACGTCCTGACTTTC

V gene: TRBV4-2
D gene: TRBD2
clone size: once
J gene: TRBJ2-3
CDR3 protein: CASSQDLLAGGGDTQYF
CDR3 DNA: TGTGCCAGCAGCCAAGATCTACTAGCGGGAGGGGGAGATACGCAGTATTTT

V gene: TRBV30
D gene: TRBD2
clone size: .
J gene: TRBJ2-1
CDR3 protein: CAWSGTSGFQSYNEQFF
CDR3 DNA: TGTGCCTGGAGCGGGACTAGCGGGTTCCAATCCTACAATGAGCAGTTCTTC

V gene: TRBV5-1
D gene: .
clone size: .
J gene: TRBJ2-4
CDR3 protein: CASSQTDIAIQYF
CDR3 DNA: TGCGCCAGCAGCCAAACTGACATAGCCATTCAGTACTTC

V gene: TRBV12-5
D gene: .
clone size: few
J gene: TRBJ2-2
CDR3 protein: CASGRGSVLFF
CDR3 DNA: TGTGCTAGCGGACGGGGATCGGTGCTGTTTTTT

V gene: TRBV11-1
D gene: TRBD1
clone size: .
J gene: TRBJ2-7
CDR3 protein: CASSGIGTAQWEQYF
CDR3 DNA: TGTGCCAGCAGCGGAATAGGGACAGCCCAGTGGGAGCAGTACTTC

V gene: TRBV29-1
D gene: .
clone size: .
J gene: TRBJ2-2
CDR3 protein: CSASPGQTNTGELFF
CDR3 DNA: TGCAGCGCTTCGCCCGGACAGACGAACACCGGGGAGCTGTTTTTT

V gene: TRBV10-3
D gene: .
clone size: .
J gene: TRBJ2-6
CDR3 protein: CASSGRGDGASGANVLTF
CDR3 DNA: TGTGCCTCGTCCGGGCGCGGGGACGGCGCGTCCGGGGCCAACGTCCTGACTTTC

V gene: TRBV21-1
D gene: .
clone size: .
J gene: TRBJ2-1
CDR3 protein: CASSTRLAGAGEQFF
CDR3 DNA: TGTGCCAGCAGCACCCGACTAGCGGGAGCCGGTGAGCAGTTCTTC

V gene: TRBV5-1
D gene: .
clone size: once
J gene: TRBJ2-2
CDR3 protein: CASSSGSNTGELFF
CDR3 DNA: TGCGCCAGCAGCTCAGGGTCGAACACCGGGGAGCTGTTTTTT

V gene: TRBV5-1
D gene: TRBD1
clone size: few
J gene: TRBJ2-2
CDR3 protein: CASSLGQGNTGELFF
CDR3 DNA: TGCGCCAGCAGCTTGGGACAGGGGAACACCGGGGAGCTGTTTTTT

V gene: TRBV6-6
D gene: TRBD2
clone size: .
J gene: TRBJ2-7
CDR3 protein: CASSSPSGRVEQYF
CDR3 DNA: TGTGCCAGCAGTTCCCCAAGCGGGAGAGTCGAGCAGTACTTC

V gene: TRBV9
D gene: TRBD2
clone size: .
J gene: TRBJ2-7
CDR3 protein: CASSPPEASGRAAEQYF
CDR3 DNA: TGTGCCAGCAGCCCCCCGGAGGCTAGCGGGAGGGCCGCCGAGCAGTACTTC

V gene: TRBV9
D gene: .
clone size: .
J gene: TRBJ2-7
CDR3 protein: CASSVSSSSHEQYF
CDR3 DNA: TGTGCCAGCAGCGTATCGAGCTCATCGCACGAGCAGTACTTC

V gene: TRBV28
D gene: TRBD2
clone size: .
J gene: TRBJ2-7
CDR3 protein: CASSPSGLAGKTYEQYF
CDR3 DNA: TGTGCCAGCAGTCCGTCGGGACTAGCGGGCAAAACCTACGAGCAGTACTTC

V gene: TRBV29-1
D gene: .
clone size: .
J gene: TRBJ2-1
CDR3 protein: CSVEGLALDNEQFF
CDR3 DNA: TGCAGCGTTGAAGGGCTAGCGTTGGACAATGAGCAGTTCTTC

V gene: TRBV27
D gene: .
clone size: .
J gene: TRBJ2-3
CDR3 protein: CASSPPGQTDTQYF
CDR3 DNA: TGTGCCAGCAGTCCCCCGGGACAAACCGATACGCAGTATTTT

V gene: TRBV5-1
D gene: TRBD2
clone size: .
J gene: TRBJ2-5
CDR3 protein: CASSTRGLAGGKETQYF
CDR3 DNA: TGCGCCAGCAGCACCCGCGGACTAGCGGGAGGGAAAGAGACCCAGTACTTC

V gene: TRBV5-1
D gene: TRBD2
clone size: .
J gene: TRBJ2-7
CDR3 protein: CASSLEPSGPYEQYF
CDR3 DNA: TGCGCCAGCAGCTTGGAGCCTAGCGGTCCCTACGAGCAGTACTTC

V gene: TRBV7-2
D gene: .
clone size: .
J gene: TRBJ2-1
CDR3 protein: CASSFFLIVGNEQFF
CDR3 DNA: TGTGCCAGCAGCTTCTTCCTAATAGTGGGCAATGAGCAGTTCTTC

V gene: TRBV2
D gene: TRBD2
clone size: .
J gene: TRBJ2-7
CDR3 protein: CASSGTSGGAYEQYF
CDR3 DNA: TGTGCCAGCAGTGGGACTAGCGGGGGAGCCTACGAGCAGTACTTC

V gene: TRBV7-2
D gene: TRBD2
clone size: .
J gene: TRBJ2-7
CDR3 protein: CASSPTSGSLYEQYF
CDR3 DNA: TGTGCCAGCAGCCCCACTAGCGGGAGTTTGTACGAGCAGTACTTC

V gene: TRBV29-1
D gene: .
clone size: .
J gene: TRBJ2-1
CDR3 protein: CSVAGYPVNNEQFF
CDR3 DNA: TGCAGCGTTGCTGGCTACCCGGTCAACAATGAGCAGTTCTTC

V gene: TRBV4-1
D gene: TRBD1
clone size: .
J gene: TRBJ2-7
CDR3 protein: CASSQSTGTGLGYEQYF
CDR3 DNA: TGCGCCAGCAGCCAGTCTACCGGGACAGGGTTAGGTTACGAGCAGTACTTC